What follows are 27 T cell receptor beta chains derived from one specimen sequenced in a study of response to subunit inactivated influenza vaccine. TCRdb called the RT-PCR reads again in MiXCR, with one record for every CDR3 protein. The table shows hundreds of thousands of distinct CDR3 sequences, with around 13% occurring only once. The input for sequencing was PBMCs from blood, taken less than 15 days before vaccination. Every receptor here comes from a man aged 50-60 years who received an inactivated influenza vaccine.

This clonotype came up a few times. The CDR3 DNA sequence: TGCAGTGCTAGAGGGGAGGGGGGCGGCTCCTACAATGAGCAGTTCTTC. This translates into CSARGEGGGSYNEQFF. The chain combines TRBV20-1 with TRBJ2-1; D may be TRBD2 (7 bases). The CDR3 runs 16 residues. Trimming took 1 base from V and 0 from J, leaving 13 bases between them. CDR1 is DFQATT, CDR2 SNEGSKA, per germline (reference sequence).

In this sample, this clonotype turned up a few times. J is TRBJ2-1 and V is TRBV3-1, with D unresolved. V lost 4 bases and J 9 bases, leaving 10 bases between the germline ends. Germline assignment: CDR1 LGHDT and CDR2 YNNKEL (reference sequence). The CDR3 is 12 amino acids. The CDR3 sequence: CASSPGRGEQFF. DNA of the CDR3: TGTGCCAGCAGCCCCGGACGTGGTGAGCAGTTCTTC.

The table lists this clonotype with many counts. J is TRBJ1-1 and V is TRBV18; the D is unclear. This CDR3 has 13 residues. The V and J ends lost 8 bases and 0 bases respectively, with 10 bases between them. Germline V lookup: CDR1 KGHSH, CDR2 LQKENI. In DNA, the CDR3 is TGTGCCAGCAGCCCACCCATGAACACTGAAGCTTTCTTT. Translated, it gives CASSPPMNTEAFF.

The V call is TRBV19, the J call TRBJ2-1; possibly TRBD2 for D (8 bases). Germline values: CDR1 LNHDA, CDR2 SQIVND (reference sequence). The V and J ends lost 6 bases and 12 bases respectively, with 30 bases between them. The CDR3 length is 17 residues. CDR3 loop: CASRKSRGIDKSGRQFF. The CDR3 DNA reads TGTGCCAGTAGGAAGAGCAGGGGGATAGATAAAAGCGGGAGGCAGTTCTTC.

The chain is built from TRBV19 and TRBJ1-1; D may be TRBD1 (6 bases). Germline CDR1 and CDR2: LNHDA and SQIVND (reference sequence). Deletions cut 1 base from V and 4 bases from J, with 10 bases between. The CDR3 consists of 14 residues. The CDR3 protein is CASSIGTGLTEAFF. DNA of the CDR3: TGTGCCAGTAGTATAGGAACAGGGCTCACTGAAGCTTTCTTT.

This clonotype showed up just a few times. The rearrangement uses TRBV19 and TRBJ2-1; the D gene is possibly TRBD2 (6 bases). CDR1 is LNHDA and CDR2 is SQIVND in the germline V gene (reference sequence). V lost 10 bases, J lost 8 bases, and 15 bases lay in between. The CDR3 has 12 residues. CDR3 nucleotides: TGTGCCACCCGTGGTGGGGGGTATGAGCAGTTCTTC. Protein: CATRGGGYEQFF.

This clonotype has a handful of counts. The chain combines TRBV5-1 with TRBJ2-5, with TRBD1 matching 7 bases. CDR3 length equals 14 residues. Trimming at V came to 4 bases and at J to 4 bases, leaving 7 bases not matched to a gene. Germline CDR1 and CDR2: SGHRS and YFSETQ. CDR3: CASSGGQESETQYF. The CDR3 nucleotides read TGCGCCAGCAGCGGAGGACAGGAGTCAGAGACCCAGTACTTC.

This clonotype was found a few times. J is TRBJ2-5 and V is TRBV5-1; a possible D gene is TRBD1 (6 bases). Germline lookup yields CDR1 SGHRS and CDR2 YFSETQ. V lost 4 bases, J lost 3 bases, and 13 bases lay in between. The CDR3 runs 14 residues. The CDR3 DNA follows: TGCGCCAGCAGCCACGGGACACGCGAAGAGACCCAGTACTTC. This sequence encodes CASSHGTREETQYF.

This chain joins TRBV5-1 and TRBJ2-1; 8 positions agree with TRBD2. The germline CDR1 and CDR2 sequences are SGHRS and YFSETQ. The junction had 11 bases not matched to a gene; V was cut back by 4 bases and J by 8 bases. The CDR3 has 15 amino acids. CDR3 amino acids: CASSPNFGGGYEQFF. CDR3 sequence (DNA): TGCGCCAGCAGCCCTAATTTTGGCGGGGGGTATGAGCAGTTCTTC.

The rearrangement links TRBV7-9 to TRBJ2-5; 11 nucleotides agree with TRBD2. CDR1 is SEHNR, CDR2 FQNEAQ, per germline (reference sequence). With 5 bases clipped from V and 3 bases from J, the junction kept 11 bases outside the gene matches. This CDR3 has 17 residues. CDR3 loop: CASSPFGASGRKETQYF. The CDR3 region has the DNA TGTGCCAGCAGCCCGTTTGGGGCTAGCGGGAGGAAAGAGACCCAGTACTTC.

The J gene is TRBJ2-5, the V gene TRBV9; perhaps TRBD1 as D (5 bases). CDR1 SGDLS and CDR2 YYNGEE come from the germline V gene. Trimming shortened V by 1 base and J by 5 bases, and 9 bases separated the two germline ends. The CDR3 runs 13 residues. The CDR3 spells CASSVRGWETQYF. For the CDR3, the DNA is TGTGCCAGCAGCGTAAGGGGTTGGGAGACCCAGTACTTC.

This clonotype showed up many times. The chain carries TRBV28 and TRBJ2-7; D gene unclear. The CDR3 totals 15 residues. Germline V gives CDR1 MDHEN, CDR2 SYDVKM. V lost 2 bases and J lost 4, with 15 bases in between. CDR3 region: CASSLGEGIAYEQYF. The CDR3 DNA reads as TGTGCCAGCAGTTTAGGGGAAGGGATTGCGTACGAGCAGTACTTC.

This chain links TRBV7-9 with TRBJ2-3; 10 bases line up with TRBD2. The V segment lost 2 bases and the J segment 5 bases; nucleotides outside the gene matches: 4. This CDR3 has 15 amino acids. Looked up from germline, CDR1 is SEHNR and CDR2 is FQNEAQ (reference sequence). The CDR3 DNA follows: TGTGCCAGCAGCTTATCTAGCGGGGGTGTAGATACGCAGTATTTT. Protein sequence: CASSLSSGGVDTQYF.

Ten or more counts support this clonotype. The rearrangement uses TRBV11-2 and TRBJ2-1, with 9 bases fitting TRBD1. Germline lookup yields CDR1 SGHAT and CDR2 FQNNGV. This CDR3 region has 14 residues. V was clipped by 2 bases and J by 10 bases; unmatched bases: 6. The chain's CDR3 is CASSLLQGAMEQFF. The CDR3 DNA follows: TGTGCCAGCAGCTTACTACAGGGGGCGATGGAGCAGTTCTTC.

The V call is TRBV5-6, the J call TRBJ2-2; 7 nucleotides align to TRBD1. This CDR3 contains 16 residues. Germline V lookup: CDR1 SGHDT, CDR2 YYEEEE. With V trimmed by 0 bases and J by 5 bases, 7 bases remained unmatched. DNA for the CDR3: TGTGCCAGCAGCTTGGTCGAGGACAGGCGTACCGGGGAGCTGTTTTTT. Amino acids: CASSLVEDRRTGELFF.

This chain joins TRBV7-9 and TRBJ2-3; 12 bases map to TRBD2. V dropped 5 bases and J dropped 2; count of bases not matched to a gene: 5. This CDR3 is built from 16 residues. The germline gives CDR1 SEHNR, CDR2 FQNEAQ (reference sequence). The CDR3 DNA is TGTGCCAGCAGCGCGAGACTAGCGGGGGCCACAGATACGCAGTATTTT. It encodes CASSARLAGATDTQYF.

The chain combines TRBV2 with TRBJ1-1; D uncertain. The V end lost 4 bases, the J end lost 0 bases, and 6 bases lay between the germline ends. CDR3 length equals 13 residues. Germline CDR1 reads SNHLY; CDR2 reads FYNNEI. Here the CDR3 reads CASSADVNTEAFF. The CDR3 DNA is TGTGCCAGCAGTGCGGATGTGAACACTGAAGCTTTCTTT. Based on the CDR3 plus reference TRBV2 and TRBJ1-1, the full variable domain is EPEVTQTPSHQVTQMGQEVILRCVPISNHLYFYWYRQILGQKVEFLVSFYNNEISEKSEIFDDQFSVERPDGSNFTLKIRSTKLEDSAMYFCASSADVNTEAFFGQGTRLTVV.

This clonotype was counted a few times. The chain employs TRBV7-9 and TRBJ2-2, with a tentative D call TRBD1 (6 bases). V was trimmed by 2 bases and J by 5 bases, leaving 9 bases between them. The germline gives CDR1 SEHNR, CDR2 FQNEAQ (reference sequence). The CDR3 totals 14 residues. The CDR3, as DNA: TGTGCCAGCAGCTTAACAGGGATGACCGGGGAGCTGTTTTTT. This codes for CASSLTGMTGELFF.

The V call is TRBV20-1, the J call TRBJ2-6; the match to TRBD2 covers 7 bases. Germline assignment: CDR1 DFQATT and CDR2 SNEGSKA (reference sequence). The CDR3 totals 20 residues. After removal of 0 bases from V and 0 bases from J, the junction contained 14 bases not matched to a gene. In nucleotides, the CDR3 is TGCAGTGCTAGAGACAAAAAGCGGGGATTCCTTAGCTCTGGGGCCAACGTCCTGACTTTC. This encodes CSARDKKRGFLSSGANVLTF.

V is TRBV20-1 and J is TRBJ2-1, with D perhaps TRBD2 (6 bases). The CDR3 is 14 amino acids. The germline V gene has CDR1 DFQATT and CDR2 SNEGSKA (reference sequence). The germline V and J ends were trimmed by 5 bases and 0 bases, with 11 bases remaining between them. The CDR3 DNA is TGCAGTGCTCGGCCGGGACTCTCCTACAATGAGCAGTTCTTC. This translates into CSARPGLSYNEQFF.

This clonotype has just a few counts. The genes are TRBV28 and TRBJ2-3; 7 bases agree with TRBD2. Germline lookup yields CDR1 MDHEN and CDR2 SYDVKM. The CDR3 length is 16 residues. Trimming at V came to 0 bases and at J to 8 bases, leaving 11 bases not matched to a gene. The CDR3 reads CASSLWASGDPGTQYF. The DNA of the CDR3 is TGTGCCAGCAGTTTATGGGCTAGCGGAGATCCGGGTACGCAGTATTTT.

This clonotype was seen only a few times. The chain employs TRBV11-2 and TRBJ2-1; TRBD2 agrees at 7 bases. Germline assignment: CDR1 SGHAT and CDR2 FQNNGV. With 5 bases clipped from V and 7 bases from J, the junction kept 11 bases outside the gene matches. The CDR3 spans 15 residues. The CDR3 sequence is CASSRYGGSMNEQFF. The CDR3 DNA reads TGTGCCAGCAGCAGATACGGCGGGAGTATGAATGAGCAGTTCTTC.

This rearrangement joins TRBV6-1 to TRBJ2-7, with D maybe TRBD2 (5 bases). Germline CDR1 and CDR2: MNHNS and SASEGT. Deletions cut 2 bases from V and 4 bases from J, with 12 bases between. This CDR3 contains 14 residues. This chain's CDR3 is CASSEIRGTYEQYF. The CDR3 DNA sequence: TGTGCCAGCAGTGAAATACGGGGAACATACGAGCAGTACTTC.

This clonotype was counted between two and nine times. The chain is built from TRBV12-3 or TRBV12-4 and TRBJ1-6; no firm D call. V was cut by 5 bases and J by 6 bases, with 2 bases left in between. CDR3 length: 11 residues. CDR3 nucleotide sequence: TGTGCCAGCAGTCGTAATTCACCCCTCCACTTT. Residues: CASSRNSPLHF.

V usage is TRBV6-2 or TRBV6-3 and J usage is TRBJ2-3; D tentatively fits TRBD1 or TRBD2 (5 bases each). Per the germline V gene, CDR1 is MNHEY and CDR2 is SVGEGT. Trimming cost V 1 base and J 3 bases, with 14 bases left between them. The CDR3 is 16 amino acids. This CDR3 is CASSYFGGTRTDTQYF. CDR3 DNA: TGTGCCAGCAGTTACTTCGGTGGGACGCGGACAGATACGCAGTATTTT.

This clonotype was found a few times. CDR3 in amino acids: CASSSARATNEKLFF. CDR3 in DNA: TGTGCCAGCAGTTCCGCCAGAGCAACTAATGAAAAACTGTTTTTT. V and J are TRBV27 and TRBJ1-4; no clear D gene. The CDR3 runs 15 residues. Germline V gives CDR1 MNHEY, CDR2 SMNVEV (reference sequence). The V gene lost 4 bases and the J gene lost 0 bases, with 9 bases spanning the gap.

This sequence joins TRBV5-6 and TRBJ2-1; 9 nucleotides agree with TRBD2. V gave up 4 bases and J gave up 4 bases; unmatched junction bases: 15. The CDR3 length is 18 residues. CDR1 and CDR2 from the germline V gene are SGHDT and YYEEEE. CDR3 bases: TGTGCCAGCAGCCGAACAAGGACTAGCGCCCGGGGGTACAATGAGCAGTTCTTC. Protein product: CASSRTRTSARGYNEQFF.